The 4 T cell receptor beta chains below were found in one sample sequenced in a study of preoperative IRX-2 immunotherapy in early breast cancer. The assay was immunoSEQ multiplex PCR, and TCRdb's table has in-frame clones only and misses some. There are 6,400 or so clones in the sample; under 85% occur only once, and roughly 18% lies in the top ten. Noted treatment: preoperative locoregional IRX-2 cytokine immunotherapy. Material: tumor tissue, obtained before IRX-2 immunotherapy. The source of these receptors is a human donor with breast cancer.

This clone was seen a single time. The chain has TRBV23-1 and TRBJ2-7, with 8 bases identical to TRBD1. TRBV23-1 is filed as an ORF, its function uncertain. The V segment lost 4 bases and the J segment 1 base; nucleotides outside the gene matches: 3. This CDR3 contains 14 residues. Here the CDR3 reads CASSPRDRSYEQYF. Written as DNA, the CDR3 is TGCGCCAGCAGTCCTCGGGACAGGTCCTACGAGCAGTACTTC.

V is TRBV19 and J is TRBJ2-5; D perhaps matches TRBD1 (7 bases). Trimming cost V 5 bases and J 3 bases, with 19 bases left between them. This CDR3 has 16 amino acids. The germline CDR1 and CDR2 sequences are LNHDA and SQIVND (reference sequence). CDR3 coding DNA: TGTGCCAGTAGTTCCCAAACACAGGGGAGGAAAGAGACCCAGTACTTC. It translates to CASSSQTQGRKETQYF. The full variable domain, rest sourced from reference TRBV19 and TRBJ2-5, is DGGITQSPKYLFRKEGQNVTLSCEQNLNHDAMYWYRQDPGQGLRLIYYSQIVNDFQKGDIAEGYSVSREKKESFPLTVTSAQKNPTAFYLCASSSQTQGRKETQYFGPGTRLLVL.

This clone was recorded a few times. In nucleotides, the CDR3 is TGTGCCAGCAGTAAACTCAGAGAGACCCAGTACTTC. It is translated as CASSKLRETQYF. The rearrangement links TRBV6-8 to TRBJ2-5; unclear D gene. This CDR3 has 12 residues. Germline V gene sequence: CDR1 MNHGY, CDR2 SAAAGT. Between the trimmed V and J ends, which lost 5 bases and 4 bases, there was a span of 8 bases.

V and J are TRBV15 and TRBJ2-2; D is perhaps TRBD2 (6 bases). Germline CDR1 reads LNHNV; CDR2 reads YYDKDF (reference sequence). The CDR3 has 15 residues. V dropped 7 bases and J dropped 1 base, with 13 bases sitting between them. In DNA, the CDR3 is TGTGCCACCACCATTCGGGGGTTGAACACCGGGGAGCTGTTTTTT. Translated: CATTIRGLNTGELFF. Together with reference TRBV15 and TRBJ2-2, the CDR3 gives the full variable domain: DAMVIQNPRYQVTQFGKPVTLSCSQTLNHNVMYWYQQKSSQAPKLLFHYYDKDFNNEADTPDNFQSRRPNTSFCFLDIRSPGLGDTAMYLCATTIRGLNTGELFFGEGSRLTVL.